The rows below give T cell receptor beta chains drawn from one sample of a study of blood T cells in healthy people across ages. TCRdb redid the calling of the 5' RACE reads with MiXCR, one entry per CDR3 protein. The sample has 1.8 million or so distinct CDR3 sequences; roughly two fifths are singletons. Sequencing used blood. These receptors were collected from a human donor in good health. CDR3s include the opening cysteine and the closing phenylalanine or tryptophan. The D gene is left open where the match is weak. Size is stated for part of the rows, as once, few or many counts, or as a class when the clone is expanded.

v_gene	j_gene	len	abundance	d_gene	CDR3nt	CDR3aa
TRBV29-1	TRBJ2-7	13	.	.	TGCAGCGTTGCCGGGACATCCAATTACGAGCAGTACTTC	CSVAGTSNYEQYF
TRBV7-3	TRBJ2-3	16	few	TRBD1	TGTGCCAGCAGCCGCTGGACAGGGGCTAGCACAGATACGCAGTATTTT	CASSRWTGASTDTQYF
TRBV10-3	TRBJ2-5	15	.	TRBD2	TGTGCCCCGGGAGGGGGACTAGCGGCCCCCAAGACCCAGTACTTC	CAPGGGLAAPKTQYF
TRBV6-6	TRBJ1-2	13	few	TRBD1	TGTGCCAGCAGATTGAGGGGGCAGGATGGCTACACCTTC	CASRLRGQDGYTF
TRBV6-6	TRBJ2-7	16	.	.	TGTGCCAGCAGTTACTATCGTGTGGGACAACACTACGAGCAGTACTTC	CASSYYRVGQHYEQYF
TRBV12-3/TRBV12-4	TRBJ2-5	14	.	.	TGTGCCAGCAGTTTAGACAACCGGCAAGAGACCCAGTACTTC	CASSLDNRQETQYF
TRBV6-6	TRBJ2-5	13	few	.	TGTGCCAGCAGTGACGAGGTCCAAGAGACCCAGTACTTC	CASSDEVQETQYF
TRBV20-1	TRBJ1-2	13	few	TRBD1	TGCAGTGCTAGCCGGACAGGGGACGATGGCTACACCTTC	CSASRTGDDGYTF
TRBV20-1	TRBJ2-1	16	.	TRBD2	TGCAGCTCGAGGGGTTTAGCGGGGGCCTACTCCTACGAGCAGTTCTTC	CSSRGLAGAYSYEQFF
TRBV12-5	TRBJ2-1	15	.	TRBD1	TGTGCTAGTGCCCCGGACAGGGGTCTGAGCAATGAGCAGTTCTTC	CASAPDRGLSNEQFF
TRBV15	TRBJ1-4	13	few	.	TGTGCCACCAGCAGAGATCAGAGTGAAAAACTGTTTTTT	CATSRDQSEKLFF
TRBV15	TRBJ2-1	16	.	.	TGTGCCACCAGCAGAGATGGGGCGGCGGGATACAATGAGCAGTTCTTC	CATSRDGAAGYNEQFF
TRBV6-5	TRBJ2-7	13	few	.	TGTGCCACCAGGACAACAGCAACCTACGAGCAGTACTTC	CATRTTATYEQYF
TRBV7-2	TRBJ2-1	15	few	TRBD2	TGTGCCAGCAGCTTGACTAGCGGGGGTTTCAATGAGCAGTTCTTC	CASSLTSGGFNEQFF
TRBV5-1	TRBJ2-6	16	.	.	TGCGCCAGCAGCCACGGCGGGTACTCTGGGGCCAACGTCCTGACTTTC	CASSHGGYSGANVLTF
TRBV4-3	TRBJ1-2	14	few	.	TGCGCCAGCAGCCAAGATCGACAGAACTATGGCTACACCTTC	CASSQDRQNYGYTF
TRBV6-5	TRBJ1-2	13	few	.	TGTGCCAGCAGGAGTGTACGTAACTATGGCTACACCTTC	CASRSVRNYGYTF
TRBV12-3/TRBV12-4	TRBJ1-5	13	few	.	TGTGCCAGCAGTAAGGACAAGAATCAGCCCCAGCATTTT	CASSKDKNQPQHF
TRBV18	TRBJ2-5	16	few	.	TGTGCCAGCTCACCTGTGGTTATTAGCGTTCAAGAGACCCAGTACTTC	CASSPVVISVQETQYF
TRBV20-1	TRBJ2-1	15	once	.	TGCAGTGCCGATACCGGGACCCCGGCCTACAATGAGCAGTTCTTC	CSADTGTPAYNEQFF
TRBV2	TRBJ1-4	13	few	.	TGTGCCAGCAGAGCGGGGCCGAATGAAAAACTGTTTTTT	CASRAGPNEKLFF
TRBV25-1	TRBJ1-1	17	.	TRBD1	TGTGCCAGCAGTGAATACGCTTGGACAGGGGGAGATACTGAAGCTTTCTTT	CASSEYAWTGGDTEAFF
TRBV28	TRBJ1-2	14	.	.	.	CASSSSDRSYGYTF